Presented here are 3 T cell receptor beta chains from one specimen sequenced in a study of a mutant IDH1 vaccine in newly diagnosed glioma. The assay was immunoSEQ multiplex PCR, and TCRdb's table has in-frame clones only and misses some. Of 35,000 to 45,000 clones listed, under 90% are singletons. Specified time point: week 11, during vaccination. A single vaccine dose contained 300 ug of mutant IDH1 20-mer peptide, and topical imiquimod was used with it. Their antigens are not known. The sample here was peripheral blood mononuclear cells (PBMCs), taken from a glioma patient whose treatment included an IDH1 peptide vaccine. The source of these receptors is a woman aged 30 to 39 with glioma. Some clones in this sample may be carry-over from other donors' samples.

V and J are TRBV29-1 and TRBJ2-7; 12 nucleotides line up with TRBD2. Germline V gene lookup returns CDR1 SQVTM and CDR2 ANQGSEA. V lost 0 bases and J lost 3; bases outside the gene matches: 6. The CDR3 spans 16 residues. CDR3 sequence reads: CSVEEAGTSGRYEQYF. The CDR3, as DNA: TGCAGCGTTGAAGAGGCCGGGACTAGCGGGCGCTACGAGCAGTACTTC.

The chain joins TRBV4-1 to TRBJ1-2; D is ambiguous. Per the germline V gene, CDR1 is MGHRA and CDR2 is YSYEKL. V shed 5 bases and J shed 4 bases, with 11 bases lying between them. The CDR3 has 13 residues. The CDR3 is CASSNRKTYGYTF. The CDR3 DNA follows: TGCGCCAGCAGCAACCGAAAGACCTATGGCTACACCTTC.

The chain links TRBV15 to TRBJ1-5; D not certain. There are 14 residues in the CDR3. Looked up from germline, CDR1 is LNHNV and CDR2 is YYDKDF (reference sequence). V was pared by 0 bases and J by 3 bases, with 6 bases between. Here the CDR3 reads CATSRERANQPQHF. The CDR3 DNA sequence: TGTGCCACCAGCAGAGAAAGGGCCAATCAGCCCCAGCATTTT.